This TCR beta chain is from a study of CD8+ T cells in alopecia areata. Study context: Tofacitinib administration to treated patients was oral, at 5 to 10 mg twice daily.

RNA, once extracted, was reverse transcribed into cDNA for use as the sequencing template. Using immunoSEQ multiplex PCR, the repertoire was profiled, and TCRdb retains in-frame clones only, with some absent. The sample includes under 250,000 clones, around 62% of them seen just once. Peripheral blood and lesional scalp punch biopsies were taken from alopecia areata patients. The authors sorted CD4+ and CD8+ T cells from PBMCs. Regarding the study as a whole: Scalp lesions, especially in alopecia totalis/universalis, had higher clonality than normal scalp.

This CDR3 has 16 residues. CDR1 is MNHNS and CDR2 is SASEGT in the germline V gene. Trimming shortened V by 3 bases and J by 5 bases, and 17 bases separated the two germline ends. Note on this clone: Its antigen remains unidentified.

The rearrangement joins TRBV6-1 to TRBJ1-5; D not certain. The sequencing used CD4+ T cells sorted from blood, collected at week 0. The TCR was taken from a human donor with alopecia areata. CDR3 loop: CASSESLVLMDQPQHF. For the CDR3, the DNA is TGTGCCAGCAGTGAGTCACTGGTCTTAATGGATCAGCCCCAGCATTTT.